A single T cell receptor (beta chain) is shown here with its context. These data come from a study of blood T cell repertoires in COVID-19. Across the study: Samples of COVID-19 (acute and convalescent) were obtained from the United States, Italy and Spain. T cells, B-cell-depleted T cells, or PBMCs provided the cDNA or gDNA that served as material.

Trimming cost V 5 bases and J 0 bases, with 8 bases left between them. This CDR3 region has 15 residues. Per the germline V gene, CDR1 is MGHRA and CDR2 is YSYEKL. Per the study methods: Estimates of nucleated cell counts were drawn from the amplification of reference gene primers. The data were produced by immunoSEQ multiplex PCR, yet TCRdb's version contains in-frame clones alone and is incomplete. V and J calls and clone size follow that table, whereas D and trimming were derived from the DNA. The sample lists 200,000 to 250,000 clones, roughly 82% seen once, with 4.5% to 6% in the top ten. The V gene is TRBV4-1, the J gene TRBJ2-6; D not resolved. Specimen: peripheral blood. The origin of this receptor is an elderly woman with active or convalescent COVID-19. The CDR3, as DNA: TGCGCCAGCAGCTCGCTAGGCTCTGGGGCCAACGTCCTGACTTTC. Translating it yields CASSSLGSGANVLTF.